The rows below give T cell receptor beta chains drawn from one sample of a study of T cell changes during pregnancy in multiple sclerosis. Clones were read by immunoSEQ multiplex PCR, and TCRdb kept only the in-frame ones, dropping some. Seen here are over 50,000 clones, approximately 90% observed once, and the top ten hold 2% to 2.5%. Source: peripheral blood, taken in the first trimester of pregnancy. The receptor set was obtained from a female donor with multiple sclerosis, enrolled in a pregnancy study. Both conserved end residues are part of each CDR3. A D gene is named only where the DNA matches it firmly. The size field is filled for only some rows; it gives once, few, many or a size class.

abundance	v_gene	j_gene	d_gene	CDR3nt	CDR3aa
-	TRBV29-1	TRBJ1-1	-	TGCAGCGTTAAGACACAAATGAACACTGAAGCTTTCTTT	CSVKTQMNTEAFF
-	TRBV14	TRBJ2-3	TRBD2	TGTGCCAGCAGACCTATACTAGCGGGACATGAATCAGATACGCAGTATTTT	CASRPILAGHESDTQYF
-	TRBV29-1	TRBJ2-5	TRBD1	TGCAGCGTTGCTTCCCCAGGCCCAGGGGGCGAAGAGACCCAGTACTTC	CSVASPGPGGEETQYF
once	TRBV18	TRBJ2-2	-	TGTGCCAGCTCATTATCCAACACCGGGGAGCTGTTTTTT	CASSLSNTGELFF
once	TRBV15	TRBJ1-1	-	TGTGCCACCAGCAGAGATAGACTCATGAACACTGAAGCTTTCTTT	CATSRDRLMNTEAFF
-	TRBV4-1	TRBJ2-2	-	TGCGCCAGCAGCCAAGCAGGGTCCGGGGAGCTGTTTTTT	CASSQAGSGELFF
-	TRBV29-1	TRBJ2-1	TRBD1	TGCAGCGTTGGGTCGGCAGGGGGCTCCTACAATGAGCAGTTCTTC	CSVGSAGGSYNEQFF
-	TRBV19	TRBJ1-5	TRBD1	TGTGCCAGTAGTAAAACAGGGGGCGCGGTCCAGCCCCAGCATTTT	CASSKTGGAVQPQHF
-	TRBV6-5	TRBJ2-2	-	TGTGCCAGCAGTATGCAGGGGGACTCCACCGGGGAGCTGTTTTTT	CASSMQGDSTGELFF
-	TRBV7-9	TRBJ2-1	TRBD2	TGTGCCAGCAGCTTTGGGGCGGGAGGGCCGTACAATGAGCAGTTCTTC	CASSFGAGGPYNEQFF
few	TRBV11-1	TRBJ2-7	-	TGTGCCAGCAGCGAAGCCGGGACATTAGCCTACGAGCAGTACTTC	CASSEAGTLAYEQYF
-	TRBV29-1	TRBJ2-1	-	TGCAGCGTTGCCGACTACTCCAATGAGCAGTTCTTC	CSVADYSNEQFF
-	TRBV10-3	TRBJ2-7	-	TGTGCCATCAGTCGGGGGTTCGTCGACGAGCAGTACTTC	CAISRGFVDEQYF
-	TRBV7-9	TRBJ1-1	TRBD1	TGTGCCAGCAGGGGGACAGGACAGAACACTGAAGCTTTCTTT	CASRGTGQNTEAFF
-	TRBV6-6	TRBJ1-4	-	TGTGCCAGCAGTAAGCGGGGCAATCCTAATGAAAAACTGTTTTTT	CASSKRGNPNEKLFF
-	TRBV4-1	TRBJ2-7	TRBD2	TGCGCCAGCAGCCCTTCCCCGGGACTAGCGGGAGACGAGCAGTACTTC	CASSPSPGLAGDEQYF
once	TRBV4-3	TRBJ2-3	-	TGCGCCAGTAGCGGTCCGAACGGAGATACGCAGTATTTT	CASSGPNGDTQYF
-	TRBV6-1	TRBJ2-7	TRBD1	TGTGCCAGCAGTGAAATCGGTGGCGGACAGGGTTCCGAGCAGTACTTC	CASSEIGGGQGSEQYF
-	TRBV19	TRBJ2-1	TRBD2	TGTGCCAGTAGCGATCTAGCGGGAGGAATCTCCTACAATGAGCAGTTCTTC	CASSDLAGGISYNEQFF
-	TRBV28	TRBJ2-3	-	TGTGCCAGCATCAAGGGGCCTAGCACAGATACGCAGTATTTT	CASIKGPSTDTQYF
-	TRBV28	TRBJ2-7	TRBD1	TGTGCCAGCAGTCGGACAGGGTTTAACGAGCAGTACTTC	CASSRTGFNEQYF
-	TRBV28	TRBJ2-6	-	TGTGCCAGCAGTCGTAGCTCTGGGGCCAACGTCCTGACTTTC	CASSRSSGANVLTF
-	TRBV9	TRBJ1-1	-	TGTGCCAGCAGCGTAGAAGGGGGACGGCGCACTGAAGCTTTCTTT	CASSVEGGRRTEAFF